This TCR beta chain came from a study of shared clonotypes between healthy human individuals. Trimming stripped 2 bases from V and 0 bases from J, with 10 bases between. The CDR3 totals 16 residues. In germline, CDR1 is SGHTA, CDR2 FQGNSA. Profiling relied on immunoSEQ multiplex PCR, and the TCRdb table lists in-frame clones only, not all of them. Of about 2.4 million clones in the sample, 80% to 95% were seen once. The chain uses TRBV7-2 and TRBJ2-2, with D possibly matching TRBD2 (5 bases). The sequenced material came from naive CD4+ T cells from PBMCs. Subset reported: CD45RA+ positively selected. This receptor was obtained from a man aged 18 to 29 in good health. Some clones in this sample may be carry-over from other donors' samples. The CDR3 DNA reads TGTGCCAGCAGCTTAATGAGCGGATCGAACACCGGGGAGCTGTTTTTT. This sequence encodes CASSLMSGSNTGELFF.